The present entry profiles one T cell receptor (beta chain) with its context. This CDR3 is missing its conserved last phenylalanine or tryptophan, likely due to a read error. No DNA is shown, since the ends of the CDR3 on it are uncertain; the CDR3 is the one TCRdb lists. Germline V gene sequence: CDR1 MNHNS, CDR2 SASEGT. The CDR3 numbers 11 amino acids, ends counted. Methods used by the authors: Scientists estimated how many nucleated cells there were by amplifying reference gene primers. Produced via immunoSEQ multiplex PCR; TCRdb's table is partial and in-frame only. The DNA was the basis for D and trimming; V, J and clone size are from that table. This sample has 30,000 to 40,000 clones, with approximately 85% found just once. This sample was taken from a study of blood T cell repertoires in COVID-19. Across the study: Acute and convalescent COVID-19 specimens originated in the United States, Italy and Spain. Sources were T cells, B-cell-depleted T cells, or PBMCs; the material itself was cDNA or gDNA.

What was sequenced was peripheral blood. The TCR comes from a man aged 70-80 years with acute or convalescent COVID-19. The chain joins TRBV6-1 to TRBJ1-3; TRBD1, the table's D call, lacks a check against the DNA. The CDR3 sequence: CASSEMGLFRL.